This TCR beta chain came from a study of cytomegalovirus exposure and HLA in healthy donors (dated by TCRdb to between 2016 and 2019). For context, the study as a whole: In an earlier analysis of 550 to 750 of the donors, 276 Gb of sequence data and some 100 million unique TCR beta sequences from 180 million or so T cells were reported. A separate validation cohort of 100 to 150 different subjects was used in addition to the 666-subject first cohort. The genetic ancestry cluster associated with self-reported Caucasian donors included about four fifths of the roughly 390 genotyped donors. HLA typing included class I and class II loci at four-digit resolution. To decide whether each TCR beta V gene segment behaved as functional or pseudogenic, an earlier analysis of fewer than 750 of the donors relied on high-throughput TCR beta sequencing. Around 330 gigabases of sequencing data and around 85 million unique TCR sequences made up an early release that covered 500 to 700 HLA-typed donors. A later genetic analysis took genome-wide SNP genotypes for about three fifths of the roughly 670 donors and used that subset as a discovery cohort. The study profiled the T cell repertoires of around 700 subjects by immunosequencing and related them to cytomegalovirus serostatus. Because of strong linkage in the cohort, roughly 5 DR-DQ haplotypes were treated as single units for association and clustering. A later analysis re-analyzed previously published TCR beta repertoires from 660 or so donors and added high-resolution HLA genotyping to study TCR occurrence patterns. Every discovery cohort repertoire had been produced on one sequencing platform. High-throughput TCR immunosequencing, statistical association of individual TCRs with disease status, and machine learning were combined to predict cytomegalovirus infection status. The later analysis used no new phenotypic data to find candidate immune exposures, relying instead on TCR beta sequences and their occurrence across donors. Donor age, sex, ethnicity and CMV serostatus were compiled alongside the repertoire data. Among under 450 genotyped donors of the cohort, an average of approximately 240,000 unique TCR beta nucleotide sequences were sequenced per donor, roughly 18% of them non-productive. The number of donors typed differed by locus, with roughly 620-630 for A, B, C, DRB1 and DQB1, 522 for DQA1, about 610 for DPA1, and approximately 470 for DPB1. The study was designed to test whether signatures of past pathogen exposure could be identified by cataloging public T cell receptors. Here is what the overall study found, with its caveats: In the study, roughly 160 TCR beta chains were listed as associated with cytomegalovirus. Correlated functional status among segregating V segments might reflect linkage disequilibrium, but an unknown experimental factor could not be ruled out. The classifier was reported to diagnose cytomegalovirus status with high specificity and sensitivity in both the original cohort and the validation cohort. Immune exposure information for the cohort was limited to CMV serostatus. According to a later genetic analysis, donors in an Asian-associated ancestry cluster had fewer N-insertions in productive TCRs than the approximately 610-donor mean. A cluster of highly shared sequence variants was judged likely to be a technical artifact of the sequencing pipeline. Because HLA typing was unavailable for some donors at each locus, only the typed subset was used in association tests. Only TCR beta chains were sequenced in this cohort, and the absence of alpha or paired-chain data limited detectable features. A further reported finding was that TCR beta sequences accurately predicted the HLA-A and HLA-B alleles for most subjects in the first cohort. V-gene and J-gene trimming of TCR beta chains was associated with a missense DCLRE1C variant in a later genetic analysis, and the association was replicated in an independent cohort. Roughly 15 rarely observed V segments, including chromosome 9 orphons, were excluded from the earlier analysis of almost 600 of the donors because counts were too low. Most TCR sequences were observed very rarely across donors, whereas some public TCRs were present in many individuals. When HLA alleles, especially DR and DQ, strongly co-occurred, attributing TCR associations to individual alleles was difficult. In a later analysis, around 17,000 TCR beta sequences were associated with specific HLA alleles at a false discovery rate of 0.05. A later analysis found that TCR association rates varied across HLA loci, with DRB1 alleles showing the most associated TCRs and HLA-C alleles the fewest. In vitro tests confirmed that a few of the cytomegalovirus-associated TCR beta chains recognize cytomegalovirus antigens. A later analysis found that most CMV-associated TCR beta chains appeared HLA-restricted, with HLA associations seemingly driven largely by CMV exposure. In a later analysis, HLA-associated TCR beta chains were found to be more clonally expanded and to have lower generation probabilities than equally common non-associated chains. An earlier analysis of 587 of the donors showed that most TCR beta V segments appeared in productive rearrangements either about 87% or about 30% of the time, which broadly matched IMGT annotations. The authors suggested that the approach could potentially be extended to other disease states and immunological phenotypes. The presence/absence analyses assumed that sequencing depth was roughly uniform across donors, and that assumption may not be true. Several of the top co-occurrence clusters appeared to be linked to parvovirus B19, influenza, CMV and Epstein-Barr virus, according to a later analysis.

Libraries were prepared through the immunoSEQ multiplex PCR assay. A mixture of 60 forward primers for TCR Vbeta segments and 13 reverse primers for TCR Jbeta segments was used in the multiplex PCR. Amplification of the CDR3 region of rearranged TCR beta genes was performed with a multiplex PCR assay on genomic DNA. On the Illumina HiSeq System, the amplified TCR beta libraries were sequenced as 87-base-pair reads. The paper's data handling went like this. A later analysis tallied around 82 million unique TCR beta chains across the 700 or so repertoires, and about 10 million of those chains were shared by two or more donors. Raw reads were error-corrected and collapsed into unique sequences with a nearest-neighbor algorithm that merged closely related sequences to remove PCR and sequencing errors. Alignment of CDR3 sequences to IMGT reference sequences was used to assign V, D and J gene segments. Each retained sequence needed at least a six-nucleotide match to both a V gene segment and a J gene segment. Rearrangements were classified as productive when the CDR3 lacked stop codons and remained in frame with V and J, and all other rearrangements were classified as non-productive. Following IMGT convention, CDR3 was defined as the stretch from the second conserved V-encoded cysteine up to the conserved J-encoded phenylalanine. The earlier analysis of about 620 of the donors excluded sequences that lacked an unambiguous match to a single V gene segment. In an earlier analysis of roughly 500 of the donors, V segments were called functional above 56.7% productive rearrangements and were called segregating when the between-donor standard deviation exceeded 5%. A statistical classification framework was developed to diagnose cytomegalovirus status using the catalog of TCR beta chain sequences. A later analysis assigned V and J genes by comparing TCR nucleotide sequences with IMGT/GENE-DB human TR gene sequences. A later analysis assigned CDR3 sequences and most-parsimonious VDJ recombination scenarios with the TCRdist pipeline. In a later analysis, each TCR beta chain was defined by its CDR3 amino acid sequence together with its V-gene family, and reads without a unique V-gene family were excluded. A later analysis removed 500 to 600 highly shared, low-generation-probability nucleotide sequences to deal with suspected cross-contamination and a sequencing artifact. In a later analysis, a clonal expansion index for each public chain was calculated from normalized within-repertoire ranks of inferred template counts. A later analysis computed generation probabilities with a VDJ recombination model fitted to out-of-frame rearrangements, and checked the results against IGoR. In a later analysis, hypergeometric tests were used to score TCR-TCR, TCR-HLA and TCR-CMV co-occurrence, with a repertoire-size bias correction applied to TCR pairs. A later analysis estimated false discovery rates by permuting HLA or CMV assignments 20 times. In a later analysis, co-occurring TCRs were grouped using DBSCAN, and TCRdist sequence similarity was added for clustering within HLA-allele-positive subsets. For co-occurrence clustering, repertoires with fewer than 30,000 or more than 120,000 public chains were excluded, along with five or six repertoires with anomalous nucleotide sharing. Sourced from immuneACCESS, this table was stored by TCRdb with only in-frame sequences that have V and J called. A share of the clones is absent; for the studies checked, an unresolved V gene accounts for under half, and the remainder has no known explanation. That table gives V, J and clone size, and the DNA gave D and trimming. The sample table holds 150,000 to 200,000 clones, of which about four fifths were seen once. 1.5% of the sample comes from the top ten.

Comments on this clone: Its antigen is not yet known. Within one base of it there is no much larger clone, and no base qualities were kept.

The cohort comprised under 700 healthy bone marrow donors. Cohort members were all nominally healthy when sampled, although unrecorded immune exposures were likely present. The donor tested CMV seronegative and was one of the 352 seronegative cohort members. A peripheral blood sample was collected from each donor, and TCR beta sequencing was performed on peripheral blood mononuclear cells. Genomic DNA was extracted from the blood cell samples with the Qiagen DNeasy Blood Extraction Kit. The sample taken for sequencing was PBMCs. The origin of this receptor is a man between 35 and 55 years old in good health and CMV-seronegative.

The CDR3 amino acid sequence is: CATGVDSNQPQHF. The DNA is TGTGCCACCGGAGTCGATAGCAATCAGCCCCAGCATTTT. The rearranged chain carries TRBV7-9 and TRBJ1-5, with the D gene call left open. Trimming removed 10 bases from V and 0 bases from J, leaving 10 bases between the germline ends. The CDR3 numbers 13 residues from cysteine through phenylalanine. The sequence is cut down to CDR3 DNA, 39 bases in frame from base 1. The germline V gene encodes CDR1 SEHNR and CDR2 FQNEAQ (reference sequence).